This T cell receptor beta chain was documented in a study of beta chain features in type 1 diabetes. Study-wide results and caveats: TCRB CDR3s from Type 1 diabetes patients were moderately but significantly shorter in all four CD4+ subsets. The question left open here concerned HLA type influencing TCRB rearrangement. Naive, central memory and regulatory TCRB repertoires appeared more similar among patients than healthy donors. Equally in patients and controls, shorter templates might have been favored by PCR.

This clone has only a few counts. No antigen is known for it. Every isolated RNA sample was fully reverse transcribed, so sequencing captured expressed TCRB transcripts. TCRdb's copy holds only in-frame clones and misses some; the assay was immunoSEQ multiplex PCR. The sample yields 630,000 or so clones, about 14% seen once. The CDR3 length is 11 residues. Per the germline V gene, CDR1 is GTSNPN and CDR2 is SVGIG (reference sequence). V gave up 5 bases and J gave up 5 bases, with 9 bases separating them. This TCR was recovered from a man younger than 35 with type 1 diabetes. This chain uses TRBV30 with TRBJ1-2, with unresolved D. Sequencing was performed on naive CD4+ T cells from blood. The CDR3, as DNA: TGTGCCTGGGCGCCCGTTTATGGCTACACCTTC. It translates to CAWAPVYGYTF.